The clone carrying this TCR beta chain was found many times. The antigen is undetermined. The data belong to a study of neurological immune-mediated disorders. Points from the study as a whole: None of the CDR3 amino acid sequences of expanded clones were shared across subjects, and this suggested private repertoires in all groups. HTLV-1-associated myelopathy displayed the greatest TCR clonal expansion, and multiple sclerosis exhibited the smallest, lower than that of healthy controls.

This CDR3 spans 12 amino acids. CDR1 and CDR2 (germline): SNHLY, FYNNEI. Deletions cut 4 bases from V and 11 bases from J, with 14 bases between. TCRdb used MiXCR to reprocess the 5' RACE reads, holding one entry per CDR3 protein. Among over 35,000 distinct CDR3 sequences listed, more than 9.5% were seen once. The rearrangement joins TRBV2 to TRBJ1-1, with a weak D call TRBD1 (6 bases). Sequencing was done on a sample of PBMCs. This receptor was taken from a female donor in good health. CDR3 sequence (DNA): TGTGCCAGCAGTGGAACTTCCAGGGGTGCTTTCTTT. As protein: CASSGTSRGAFF. The full variable domain, its missing parts supplied by reference TRBV2 and TRBJ1-1, is EPEVTQTPSHQVTQMGQEVILRCVPISNHLYFYWYRQILGQKVEFLVSFYNNEISEKSEIFDDQFSVERPDGSNFTLKIRSTKLEDSAMYFCASSGTSRGAFFGQGTRLTVV.